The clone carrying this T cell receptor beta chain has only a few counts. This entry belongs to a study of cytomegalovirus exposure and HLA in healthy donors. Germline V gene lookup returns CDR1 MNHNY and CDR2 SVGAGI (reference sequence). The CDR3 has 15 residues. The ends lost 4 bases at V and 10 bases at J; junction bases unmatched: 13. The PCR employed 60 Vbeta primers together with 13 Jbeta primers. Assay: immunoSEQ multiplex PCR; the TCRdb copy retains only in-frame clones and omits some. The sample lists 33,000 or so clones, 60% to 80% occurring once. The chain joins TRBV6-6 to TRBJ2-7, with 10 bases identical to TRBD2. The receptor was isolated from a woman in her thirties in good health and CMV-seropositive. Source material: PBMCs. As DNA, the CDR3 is TGTGCCAGCAGTTTTACGGGACTAGCGAACGTGACTCAGTACTTC. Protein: CASSFTGLANVTQYF.